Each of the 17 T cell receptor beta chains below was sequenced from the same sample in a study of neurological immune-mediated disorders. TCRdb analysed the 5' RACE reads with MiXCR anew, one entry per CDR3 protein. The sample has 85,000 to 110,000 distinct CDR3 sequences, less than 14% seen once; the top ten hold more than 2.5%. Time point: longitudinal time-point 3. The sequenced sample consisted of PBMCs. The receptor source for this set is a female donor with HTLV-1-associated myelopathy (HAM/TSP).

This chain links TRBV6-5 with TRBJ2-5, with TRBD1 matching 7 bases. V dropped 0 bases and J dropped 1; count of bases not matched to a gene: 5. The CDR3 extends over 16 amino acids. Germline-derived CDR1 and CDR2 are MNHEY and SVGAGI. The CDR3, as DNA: TGTGCCAGCAGTTACTCAACAGGGGTACCCCAAGAGACCCAGTACTTC. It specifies CASSYSTGVPQETQYF.

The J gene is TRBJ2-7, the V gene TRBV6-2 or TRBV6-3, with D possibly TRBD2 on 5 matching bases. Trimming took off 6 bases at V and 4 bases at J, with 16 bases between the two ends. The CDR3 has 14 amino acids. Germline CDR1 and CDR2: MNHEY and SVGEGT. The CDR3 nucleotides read TGTGCCAGCAGGTTGGGGTACCGAGGGTACGAGCAGTACTTC. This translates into CASRLGYRGYEQYF.

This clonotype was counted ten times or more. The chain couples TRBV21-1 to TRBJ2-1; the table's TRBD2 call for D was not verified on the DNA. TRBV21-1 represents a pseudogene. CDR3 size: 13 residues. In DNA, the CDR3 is TGTGCCAGCAGCGGACCGGCAGGGTATGAGCAGTTCTTC. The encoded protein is CASSGPAGYEQFF.

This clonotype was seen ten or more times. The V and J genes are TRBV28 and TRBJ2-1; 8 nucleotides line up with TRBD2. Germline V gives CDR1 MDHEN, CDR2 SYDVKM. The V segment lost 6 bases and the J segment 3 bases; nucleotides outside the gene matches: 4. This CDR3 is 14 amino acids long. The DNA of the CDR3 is TGTGCCAGCAGACCCCGGGGGGGCTACAATGAGCAGTTCTTC. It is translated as CASRPRGGYNEQFF.

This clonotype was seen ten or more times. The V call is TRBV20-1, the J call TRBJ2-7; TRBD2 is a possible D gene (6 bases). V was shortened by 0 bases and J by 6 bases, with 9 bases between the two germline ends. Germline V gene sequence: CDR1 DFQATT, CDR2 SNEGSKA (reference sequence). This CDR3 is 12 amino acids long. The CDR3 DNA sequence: TGCAGTGCTAGAGATGGGAGGCGCGAGCAGTACTTC. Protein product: CSARDGRREQYF.

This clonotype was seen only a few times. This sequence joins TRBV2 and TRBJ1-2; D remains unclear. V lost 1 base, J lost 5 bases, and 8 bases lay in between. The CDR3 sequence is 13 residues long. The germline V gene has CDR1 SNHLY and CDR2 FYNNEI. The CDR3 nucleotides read TGTGCCAGCAGTGAAGGGGGATTATATGGCTACACCTTC. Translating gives CASSEGGLYGYTF.

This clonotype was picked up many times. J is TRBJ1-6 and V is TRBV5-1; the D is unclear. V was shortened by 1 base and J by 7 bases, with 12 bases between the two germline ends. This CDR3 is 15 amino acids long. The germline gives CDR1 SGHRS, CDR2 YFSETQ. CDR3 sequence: CASSLYHAGNSPLHF. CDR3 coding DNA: TGCGCCAGCAGCTTGTATCACGCGGGCAATTCACCCCTCCACTTT.

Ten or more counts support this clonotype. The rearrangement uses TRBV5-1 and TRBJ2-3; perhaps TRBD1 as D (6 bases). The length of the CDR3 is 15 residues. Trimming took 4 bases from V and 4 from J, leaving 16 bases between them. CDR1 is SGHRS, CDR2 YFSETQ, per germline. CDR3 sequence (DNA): TGCGCCAGCAGCCCGGGACAACCAGGGGCAGATACGCAGTATTTT. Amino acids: CASSPGQPGADTQYF.

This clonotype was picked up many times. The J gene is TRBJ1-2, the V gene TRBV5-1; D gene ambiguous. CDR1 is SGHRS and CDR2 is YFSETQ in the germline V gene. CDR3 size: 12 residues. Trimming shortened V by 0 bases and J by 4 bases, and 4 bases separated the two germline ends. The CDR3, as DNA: TGCGCCAGCAGCTTGGAGAGCTATGGCTACACCTTC. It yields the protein CASSLESYGYTF.

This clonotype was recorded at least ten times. CDR3 sequence (DNA): TGTGCCAGCAGTTACTCCTCTTCCCATGGGGCCTACGAGCAGTACTTC. Translating it yields CASSYSSSHGAYEQYF. The chain has TRBV6-5 and TRBJ2-7; D remains unclear. The CDR3 consists of 16 residues. V was shortened by 0 bases and J by 2 bases, with 14 bases between the two germline ends. The V gene's germline CDR1 is MNHEY and CDR2 SVGAGI.

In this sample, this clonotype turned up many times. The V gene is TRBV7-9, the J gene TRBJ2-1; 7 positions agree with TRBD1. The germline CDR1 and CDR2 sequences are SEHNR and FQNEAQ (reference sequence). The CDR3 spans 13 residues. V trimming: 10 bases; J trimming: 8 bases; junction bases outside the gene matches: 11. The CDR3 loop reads CATLINRGDEQFF. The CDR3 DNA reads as TGTGCCACACTTATTAACAGGGGCGATGAGCAGTTCTTC.

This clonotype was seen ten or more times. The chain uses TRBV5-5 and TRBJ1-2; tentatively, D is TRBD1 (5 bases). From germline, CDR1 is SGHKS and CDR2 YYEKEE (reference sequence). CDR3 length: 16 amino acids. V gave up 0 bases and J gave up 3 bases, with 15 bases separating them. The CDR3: CASSLVRSGNDYGYTF. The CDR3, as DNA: TGTGCCAGCAGCTTGGTCAGATCAGGGAACGACTATGGCTACACCTTC.

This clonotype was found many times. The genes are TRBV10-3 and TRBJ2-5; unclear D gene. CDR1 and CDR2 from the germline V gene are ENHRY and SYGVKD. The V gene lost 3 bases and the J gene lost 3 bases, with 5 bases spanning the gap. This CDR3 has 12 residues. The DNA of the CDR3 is TGTGCCATCAGTGAAACTGAAGAGACCCAGTACTTC. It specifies CAISETEETQYF.

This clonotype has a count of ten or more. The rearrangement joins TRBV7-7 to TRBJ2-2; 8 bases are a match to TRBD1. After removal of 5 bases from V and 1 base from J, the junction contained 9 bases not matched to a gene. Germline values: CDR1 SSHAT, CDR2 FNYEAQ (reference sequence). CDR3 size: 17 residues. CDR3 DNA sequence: TGTGCCAGCAGCGTGAGAGGGGGGACAGGGAACACCGGGGAGCTGTTTTTT. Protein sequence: CASSVRGGTGNTGELFF.

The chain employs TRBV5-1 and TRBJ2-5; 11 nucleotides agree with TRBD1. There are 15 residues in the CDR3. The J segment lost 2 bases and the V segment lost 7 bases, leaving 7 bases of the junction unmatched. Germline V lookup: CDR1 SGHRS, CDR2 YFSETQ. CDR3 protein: CASGRTGGGQETQYF. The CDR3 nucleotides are TGCGCCAGCGGGCGGACAGGGGGCGGACAAGAGACCCAGTACTTC.

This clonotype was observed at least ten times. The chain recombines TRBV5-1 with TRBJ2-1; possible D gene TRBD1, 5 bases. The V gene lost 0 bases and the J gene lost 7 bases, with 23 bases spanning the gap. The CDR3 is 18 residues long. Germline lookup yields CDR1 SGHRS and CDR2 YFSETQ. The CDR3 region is CASSLDTWGGVGQNEQFF. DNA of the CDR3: TGCGCCAGCAGCTTGGACACGTGGGGCGGAGTCGGTCAGAATGAGCAGTTCTTC.

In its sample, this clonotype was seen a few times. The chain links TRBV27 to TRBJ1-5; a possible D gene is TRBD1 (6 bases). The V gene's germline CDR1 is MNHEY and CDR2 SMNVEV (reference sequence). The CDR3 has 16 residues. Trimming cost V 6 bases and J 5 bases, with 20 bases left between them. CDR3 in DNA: TGTGCCAGCAGCAAAATCCGGGCAGGGGTGGATCAGCCCCAGCATTTT. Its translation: CASSKIRAGVDQPQHF.